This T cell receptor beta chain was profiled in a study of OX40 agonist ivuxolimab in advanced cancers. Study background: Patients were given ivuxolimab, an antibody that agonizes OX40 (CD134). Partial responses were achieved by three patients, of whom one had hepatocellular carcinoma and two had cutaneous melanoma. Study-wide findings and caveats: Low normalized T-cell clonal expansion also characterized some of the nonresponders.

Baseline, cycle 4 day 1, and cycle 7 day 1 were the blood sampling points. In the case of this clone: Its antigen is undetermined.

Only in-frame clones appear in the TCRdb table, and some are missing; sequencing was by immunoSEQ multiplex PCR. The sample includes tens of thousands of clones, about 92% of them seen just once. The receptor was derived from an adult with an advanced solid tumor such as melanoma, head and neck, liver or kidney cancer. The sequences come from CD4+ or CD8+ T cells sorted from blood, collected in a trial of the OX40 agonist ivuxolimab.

This chain's CDR3 is CASSVREGEDKNIQYF. The CDR3 DNA reads as TGTGCCAGCAGCGTAAGGGAAGGGGAAGACAAAAACATTCAGTACTTC. This sequence joins TRBV9 and TRBJ2-4; possible D gene TRBD1, 5 bases. V lost 1 base and J lost 3, with 14 bases in between. Germline values: CDR1 SGDLS, CDR2 YYNGEE. The CDR3 extends over 16 amino acids.